These T cell receptor beta chains were read from a single sample in a study of T cell repertoires in cytomegalovirus infection. No antigen has been assigned to these receptors. In TCRdb, the reads were re-called with MiXCR into one record per CDR3 protein. This sample has about 310,000 distinct CDR3 sequences, with about 25% found just once. The sample in question was cultured PBMCs, obtained from culture after CMV antigen stimulation. The origin of the receptors is a human donor in good health (CMV status not recorded). Some clones in this sample may be carry-over from other donors' samples. The CDR3 runs from the conserved cysteine through the conserved F or W. Each record gives: clone size, J gene, D gene, V gene, CDR3 DNA, CDR3 protein. The D gene is left open where the match is weak. Size is omitted from some rows. Given values are once, few, many or a class for expanded clones.

many TRBJ1-4 TRBD1 TRBV4-3 TGCGCCAGCAGCCAGGGGGACAGGGGAATTGAAAAACTGTTTTTT CASSQGDRGIEKLFF
. TRBJ1-2 . TRBV27 TGTGCCAGCAGTTTAACCGACAGAGGCTATGGCTACACCTTC CASSLTDRGYGYTF
many TRBJ2-1 . TRBV20-1 TGCAGTGCCCGACAGGGACTTAGCAATGAGCAGTTCTTC CSARQGLSNEQFF
many TRBJ2-1 . TRBV7-2 TGTGCCAGCAGCTCCACGGCCGGGAATGAGCAGTTCTTC CASSSTAGNEQFF
. TRBJ2-2 . TRBV24-1 TGTGCCACCAGTGATAGCGGAACCGGGGAGCTGTTTTTT CATSDSGTGELFF
. TRBJ2-3 TRBD2 TRBV2 TGTGCCAGCAGTGAACTTGGCGGGAGCGTGCCGGATACGCAGTATTTT CASSELGGSVPDTQYF
many TRBJ1-1 . TRBV7-2 TGTGCCAGCAGCTTAGAACGGGGGCTCGTGACTGAAGCTTTCTTT CASSLERGLVTEAFF
once TRBJ2-3 . TRBV15 TGTGCCACCAGCGGGAGGAGGGGATCGAGGATAGATACGCAGTATTTT CATSGRRGSRIDTQYF
. TRBJ2-7 . TRBV28 TGTGCCAGCAGCACTCGGAGTAATCGTGCAGAGCAGTACTTC CASSTRSNRAEQYF
few TRBJ2-5 TRBD2 TRBV6-1 TGTGCCAGCAGTGAATTTGTAGCGGGACAAGAGACCCAGTACTTC CASSEFVAGQETQYF
few TRBJ2-2 TRBD2 TRBV5-1 TGCGCCAGCAGCTTGGAACTAGCGGGAGTCGTCGGGGAGCTGTTTTTT CASSLELAGVVGELFF
few TRBJ2-3 . TRBV19 TGTGCCAGTAGTATGCTAGGCAGCACTAGCACAGATACGCAGTATTTT CASSMLGSTSTDTQYF
few TRBJ1-1 . TRBV2 TGTGCCAGCAGTGAAGACAGGGACACTGAAGCTTTCTTT CASSEDRDTEAFF
many TRBJ1-1 TRBD1 TRBV19 TGTGCCAGTGACCGGACAGGGGGCAGTACTGAAGCTTTCTTT CASDRTGGSTEAFF
many TRBJ1-6 . TRBV6-5 TGTGCCAGCAGTTACTCGACCGGGGACAATTCACCCCTCCACTTT CASSYSTGDNSPLHF
many TRBJ2-1 . TRBV7-2 TGTGCCAGCAGCCCTATTGGGGTGGAACAGGGCCTGAGCTCCTACAATGAGCAGTTCTTC CASSPIGVEQGLSSYNEQFF
few TRBJ2-2 TRBD1 TRBV11-2 TGTGCCAGCAGCTTAGGGACAGGGGCGAACACCGGGGAGCTGTTTTTT CASSLGTGANTGELFF
few TRBJ2-5 . TRBV7-2 TGTGCCAGCAGCCCAGGAATAGCGCAGGAGACCCAGTACTTC CASSPGIAQETQYF
. TRBJ2-2 . TRBV6-4 TGTGCCAGCAGTGACTCAGACACCGGGGAGCTGTTTTTT CASSDSDTGELFF
. TRBJ2-2 . TRBV7-3 TGTGCCAGCAGCTTAGGCCGCGATACGAACACCGGGGAGCTGTTTTTT CASSLGRDTNTGELFF
. TRBJ2-1 TRBD2 TRBV6-2/TRBV6-3 TGTGCCTCTCGACGGGAGGCACCTGGATACAATGAGCAGTTCTTC CASRREAPGYNEQFF
few TRBJ1-5 . TRBV19 TGTGCCAGTAGGCAGGGCCGGAATAGCAATCAGCCCCAGCATTTT CASRQGRNSNQPQHF
many TRBJ2-4 TRBD2 TRBV7-2 TGTGCCAGCAAGGGGGAGCGGGAGGGCCTACCCTTGATATCCGAAAACATTCAGTACTTC CASKGEREGLPLISENIQYF
many TRBJ2-7 TRBD1 TRBV6-1 TGTGCCAGCAGTGAAGGCTCACACAGGGGAAAGGGGCAGTACTTC CASSEGSHRGKGQYF
. TRBJ1-2 . TRBV19 TGTGCCAGCGCCCCACTGAGCCACGGGGGCTATGGCTACACCTTC CASAPLSHGGYGYTF
few TRBJ2-1 . TRBV9 TGTGCCAGCAGCGGCGGGCTAGGACCGGTTTATGAGCAGTTCTTC CASSGGLGPVYEQFF
few TRBJ2-3 . TRBV7-2 TGTGCCAGCAGCTTAGGTCCACTAGCAAGGACAGATACGCAGTATTTT CASSLGPLARTDTQYF
few TRBJ2-7 TRBD1 TRBV7-3 TGTGCCAGCAGTCCAACCGGGACAGGGGACTACGAGCAGTACTTC CASSPTGTGDYEQYF
. TRBJ2-1 TRBD2 TRBV11-2 TGTGCCAGCAGCTTAAGGACTAGCGGCTACAATGAGCAGTTCTTC CASSLRTSGYNEQFF
. TRBJ1-5 . TRBV30 TGTGCCTGGAGTAAGGGGGGCAATCAGCCCCAGCATTTT CAWSKGGNQPQHF
few TRBJ2-3 TRBD2 TRBV11-2 TGTGCCAGCAGCTTAGGGACTAGCGGGAGTCTGGCAGATACGCAGTATTTT CASSLGTSGSLADTQYF
. TRBJ2-7 TRBD2 TRBV27 TGTGCCAGCAGTCAACTAGCGGGAGTGGGGGAGCAGTACTTC CASSQLAGVGEQYF
. TRBJ2-1 TRBD2 TRBV6-2/TRBV6-3 TGTGCCAGCAGTTACACCATCGTCACCCGACTAGCGGGAGGGCCGTCATCCAATGAGCAGTTCTTC CASSYTIVTRLAGGPSSNEQFF
few TRBJ2-1 . TRBV24-1 TGTGCCACCAGTGATCCTCGTTGGGGGAGTGGCAATGAGCAGTTCTTC CATSDPRWGSGNEQFF
few TRBJ1-1 . TRBV12-3/TRBV12-4 TGTGCCAGCAATACGGGGTACACTGAAGCTTTCTTT CASNTGYTEAFF
. TRBJ1-2 TRBD1 TRBV6-1 TGTGCCGGACACAGGGGGCCCTATGGCTACACCTTC CAGHRGPYGYTF
many TRBJ1-3 . TRBV7-2 TGTGCCAGCAGTCGGGGGTTGTTTGGAAACACCATATATTTT CASSRGLFGNTIYF
. TRBJ2-4 . TRBV4-1 TGCGCCAGCAGCCAAGAATACGGGCTCCAAATAAACATTCAGTACTTC CASSQEYGLQINIQYF
few TRBJ2-1 . TRBV19 TGTGCCAGTAACACTCTGGTAGGCAATGAGCAGTTCTTC CASNTLVGNEQFF
few TRBJ2-1 TRBD2 TRBV4-1 TGCGCCAGCAGCCAAGACGGTACTAGCGGGTTATCCTACAATGAGCAGTTCTTC CASSQDGTSGLSYNEQFF
many TRBJ2-2 TRBD2 TRBV7-2 TGTGCCAGCGGAGGGAGCGGGAGAGGCGGCACCGGGGAGCTGTTTTTT CASGGSGRGGTGELFF
few TRBJ2-1 . TRBV7-2 TGTGCCAGCAGCTTAGCGGTGGGGCTCTCCTACAATGAGCAGTTCTTC CASSLAVGLSYNEQFF
. TRBJ2-1 TRBD2 TRBV2 TGTGCCAGCAAAGGTAGCGGGAGCAATGAGCAGTTCTTC CASKGSGSNEQFF
few TRBJ2-4 . TRBV6-2/TRBV6-3 TGTGCCAGCGCTAAGGAAAACATTCAGTACTTC CASAKENIQYF
. TRBJ2-3 . TRBV5-6 TGTGCCAGCAGCTTGCGGACGGTGAGATCTAGCACAGATACGCAGTATTTT CASSLRTVRSSTDTQYF